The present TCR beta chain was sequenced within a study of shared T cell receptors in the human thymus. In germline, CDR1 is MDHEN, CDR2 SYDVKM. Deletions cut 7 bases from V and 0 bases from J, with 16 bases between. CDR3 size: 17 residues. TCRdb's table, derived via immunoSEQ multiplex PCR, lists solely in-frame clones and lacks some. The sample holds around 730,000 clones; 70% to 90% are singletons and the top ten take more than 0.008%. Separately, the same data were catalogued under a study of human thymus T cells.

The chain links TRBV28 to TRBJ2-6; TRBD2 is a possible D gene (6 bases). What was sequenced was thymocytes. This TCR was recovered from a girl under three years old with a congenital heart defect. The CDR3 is CASNRPGVPSGANVLTF. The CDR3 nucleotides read TGTGCCAGCAATCGGCCGGGGGTCCCCTCTGGGGCCAACGTCCTGACTTTC.